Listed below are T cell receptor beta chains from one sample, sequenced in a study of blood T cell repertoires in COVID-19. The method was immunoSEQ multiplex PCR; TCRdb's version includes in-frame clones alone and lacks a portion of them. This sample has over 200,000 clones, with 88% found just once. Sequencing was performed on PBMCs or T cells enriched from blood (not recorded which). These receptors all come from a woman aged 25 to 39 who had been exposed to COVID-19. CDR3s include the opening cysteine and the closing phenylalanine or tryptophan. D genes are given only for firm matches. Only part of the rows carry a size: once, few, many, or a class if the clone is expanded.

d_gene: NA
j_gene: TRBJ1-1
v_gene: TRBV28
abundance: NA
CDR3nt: TGTGCCAGCAGTTTACTCATCGGACAGAACACTGAAGCTTTCTTT
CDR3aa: CASSLLIGQNTEAFF

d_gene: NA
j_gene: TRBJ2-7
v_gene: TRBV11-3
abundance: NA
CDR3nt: TGTGCCAGCAGCCCCCAGGACAGCTCGGCCGAGCAGTACTTC
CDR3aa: CASSPQDSSAEQYF

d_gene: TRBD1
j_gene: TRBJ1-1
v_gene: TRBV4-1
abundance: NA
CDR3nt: TGCGCCAGCAGCCAAGCCCCCAGGACAGGGCGAACTGAAGCTTTCTTT
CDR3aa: CASSQAPRTGRTEAFF

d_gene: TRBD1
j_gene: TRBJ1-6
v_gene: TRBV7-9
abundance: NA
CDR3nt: TGTGCCAGCAGCTTTTTCCCGGGACAGACTAATTCACCCCTCCACTTT
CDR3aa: CASSFFPGQTNSPLHF

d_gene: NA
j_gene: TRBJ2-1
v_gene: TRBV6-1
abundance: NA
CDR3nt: TGTGCCAGCAGTGAAGCCGGGCAGTTCGGGGGTGAGCAGTTCTTC
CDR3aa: CASSEAGQFGGEQFF

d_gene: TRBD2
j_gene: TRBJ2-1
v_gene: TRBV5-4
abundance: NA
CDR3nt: TGTGCCAGCAGTCCCGAAATAGCGGGAAGGGGTGAGCAGTTCTTC
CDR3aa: CASSPEIAGRGEQFF

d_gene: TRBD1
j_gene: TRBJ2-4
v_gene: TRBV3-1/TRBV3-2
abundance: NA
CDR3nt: TGTGCCAGCAGCCAACACCGACAGGGGGCCAGGGCCAAAAACATTCAGTACTTC
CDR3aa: CASSQHRQGARAKNIQYF

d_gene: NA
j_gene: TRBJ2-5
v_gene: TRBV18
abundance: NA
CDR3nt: TGTGCCAGCTCACCGTCCGGGAGCGGGCAAGAGACCCAGTACTTC
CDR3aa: CASSPSGSGQETQYF

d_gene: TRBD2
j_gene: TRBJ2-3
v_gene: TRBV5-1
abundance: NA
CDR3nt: TGCGCCAGCAGCTTGGGAAGCGGGAGAAAAACAGATACGCAGTATTTT
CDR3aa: CASSLGSGRKTDTQYF

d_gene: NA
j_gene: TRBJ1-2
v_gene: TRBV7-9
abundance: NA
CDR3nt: TGTGCCAGCAGCCCGTCCCGCCAGATCAACTATGGCTACACCTTC
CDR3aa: CASSPSRQINYGYTF

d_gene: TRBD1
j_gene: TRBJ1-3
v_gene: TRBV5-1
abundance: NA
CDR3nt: TGCGCCAGCAGCCCCTCAGGACAGGCCAGAAACACCATATATTTT
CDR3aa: CASSPSGQARNTIYF

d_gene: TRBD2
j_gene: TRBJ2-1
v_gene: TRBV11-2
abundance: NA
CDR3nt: TGTGCCAGCAGCTTTACTAGCGGGAGTGGTGAGCAGTTCTTC
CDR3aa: CASSFTSGSGEQFF

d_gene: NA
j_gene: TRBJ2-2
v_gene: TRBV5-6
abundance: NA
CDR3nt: TGTGCCAGCAGCTTAGTGACACCCGGGGAGCTGTTTTTT
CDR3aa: CASSLVTPGELFF

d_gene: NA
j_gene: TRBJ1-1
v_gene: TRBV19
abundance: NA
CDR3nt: TGTGCCAGTAGTATAGTTCAGGGTGGCACTGAAGCTTTCTTT
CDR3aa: CASSIVQGGTEAFF

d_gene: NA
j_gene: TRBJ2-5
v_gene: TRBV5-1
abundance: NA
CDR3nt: TGCGCCAGCAGCGCTAGTCTGGAGACCCAGTACTTC
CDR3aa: CASSASLETQYF

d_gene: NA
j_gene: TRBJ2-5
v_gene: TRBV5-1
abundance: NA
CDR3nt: TGCGCCAGCAGCTTGCCCCATGCAGGGGAGACCCAGTACTTC
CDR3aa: CASSLPHAGETQYF

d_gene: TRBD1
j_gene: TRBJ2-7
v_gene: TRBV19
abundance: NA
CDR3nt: TGTGCCAGTAGTCCCTCGACAGGGCAGGCCTACGAGCAGTACTTC
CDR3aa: CASSPSTGQAYEQYF

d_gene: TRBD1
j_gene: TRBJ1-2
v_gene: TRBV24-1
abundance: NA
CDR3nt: TGTGCCACCCGAGGACAGGGGGCCTCTGGCTACACCTTC
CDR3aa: CATRGQGASGYTF

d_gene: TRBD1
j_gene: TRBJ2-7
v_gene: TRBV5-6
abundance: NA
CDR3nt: TGTGCCAGCAGCCTGGACAGGGGGCGCGACGAGCAGTACTTC
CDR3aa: CASSLDRGRDEQYF

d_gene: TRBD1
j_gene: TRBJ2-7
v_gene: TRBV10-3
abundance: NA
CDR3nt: TGTGCCATCAGGGCAGGGGGCTCCAACTTTTACGAGCAGTACTTC
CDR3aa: CAIRAGGSNFYEQYF

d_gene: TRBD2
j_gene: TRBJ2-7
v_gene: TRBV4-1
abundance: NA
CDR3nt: TGCGCCAGCAGCCAGGGGGGCGGGAGGCTCGCCTACGAGCAGTACTTC
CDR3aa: CASSQGGGRLAYEQYF

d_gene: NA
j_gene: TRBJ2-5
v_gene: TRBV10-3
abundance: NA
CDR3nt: TGTGCCATCAGTGGGCCTAGCCAGGAGACCCAGTACTTC
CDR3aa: CAISGPSQETQYF

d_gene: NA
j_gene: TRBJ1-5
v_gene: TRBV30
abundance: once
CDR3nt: TGTGCCTGGAGTCGGGGGGAGGATCAGCCCCAGCATTTT
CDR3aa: CAWSRGEDQPQHF

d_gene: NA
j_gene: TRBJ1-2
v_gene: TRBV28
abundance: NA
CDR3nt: TGTGCCAGCAGTGTGGGACTCCTAGACTATGGCTACACCTTC
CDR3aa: CASSVGLLDYGYTF

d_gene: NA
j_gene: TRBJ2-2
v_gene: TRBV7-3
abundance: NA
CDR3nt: TGTGCCAGCAGCTTTTCCGGGGTCCACACCGGGGAGCTGTTTTTT
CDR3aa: CASSFSGVHTGELFF

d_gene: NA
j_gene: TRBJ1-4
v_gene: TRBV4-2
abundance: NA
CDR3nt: TGTGCCAGCAGCCAAGAAAGAGGGTATGGTAATGAAAAACTGTTTTTT
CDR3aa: CASSQERGYGNEKLFF

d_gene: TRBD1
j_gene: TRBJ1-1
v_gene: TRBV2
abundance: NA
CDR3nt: TGTGCCAGCAGTTCAATTCCCCTTGGACAGGGCAACACTGAAGCTTTCTTT
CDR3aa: CASSSIPLGQGNTEAFF

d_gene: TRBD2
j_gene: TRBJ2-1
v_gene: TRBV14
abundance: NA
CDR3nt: TGTGCCAGCAGCCTGTTATGGACGGGAGGGTCCTACAATGAGCAGTTCTTC
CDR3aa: CASSLLWTGGSYNEQFF

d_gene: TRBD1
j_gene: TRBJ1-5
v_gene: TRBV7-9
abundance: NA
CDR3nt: TGTGCCAGCAGCATGACAGGGGAGAGCAATCAGCCCCAGCATTTT
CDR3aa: CASSMTGESNQPQHF